A selection of T cell receptor beta chains follows, all from one sample in a study of blood T cell repertoires in COVID-19. This table comes from immunoSEQ multiplex PCR, and its TCRdb copy is limited to in-frame clones, with some not included. Among roughly 74,000 clones listed, nearly 90% were seen once. The specimen was peripheral blood. These receptors originate from a man aged 70-80 years with active or convalescent COVID-19. The conserved cysteine and the conserved F or W are not part of the CDR3 here. A row's size may be missing; if present it is once, few, many or a size class.

abundance	v_gene	CDR3aa
-	TRBV12-3/TRBV12-4	ASSPRGNYGYT
few	TRBV6-5	ASRAGQAIYEQY
-	TRBV6-5	ASSPDRESWVKLF
-	TRBV10-1	ASSEMGDSTETQY
few	TRBV30	AWTASGQTGIGEKLF
-	TRBV6-1	ASSEVGGFH
once	TRBV5-1	ASSLMGGLAGELF
-	TRBV9	ASSVGDRVRVEQY
-	TRBV5-4	ASSPGQGRATGELF
few	TRBV6-1	ASSDGRVVTGELF
-	TRBV4-1	ASSQEMGRANEKLF
-	TRBV5-8	ASSLRGGTEAF
-	TRBV6-1	ASSDGRPAYEQY
-	TRBV3-1/TRBV3-2	ASSQGSIGVGETQY
-	TRBV6-1	ASSEGTGGRTNEKLF
-	TRBV6-5	ASSNLAGGTGELF
-	TRBV7-2	ATGSVSSYNEQF
-	TRBV2	ASTLREGTNEKLF
-	TRBV28	ASSQGQGPGNTIY
-	TRBV10-3	AISVQAGYNEQF
-	TRBV30	AWTMPGQGLSGNTIY
-	TRBV9	ASSVNRWTGDRETQY
-	TRBV18	ASSPGQGGTGELF
-	TRBV2	ASRPRGLLYNEQF
-	TRBV5-4	ASSSSSGTVEQY
-	TRBV6-6	ASSPPSGSSYEQY
-	TRBV7-2	ASSLGQQGNYGYT
-	TRBV28	ASSSDRSLYEQY
once	TRBV11-2	ASARTGTGYGYT
once	TRBV12-5	ASGPNRVEAF
-	TRBV4-1	ASSQTRTGYGYT
-	TRBV5-4	ASSLWGQRLEQF
-	TRBV21-1	ASSKRGGREANVLT
-	TRBV29-1	SVELAGGSETQY
-	TRBV29-1	SVPGQSHGYT
once	TRBV6-6	ASFYRTNTEAF
-	TRBV5-1	ASSLRYNTEAF
-	TRBV5-6	ASSLPGGGNEQF
-	TRBV12-3/TRBV12-4	ASNPGTGNTIY
-	TRBV5-4	ASSISGGSYNEQF
-	TRBV4-2	ASGPGQGVGKLF
-	TRBV15	ATSRTGAGGPFVGTQY
-	TRBV10-3	AISESSGTSGYNEQF
-	TRBV3-1/TRBV3-2	ASSQLAGGRKNEQF
-	TRBV7-9	ASSLVLGAGGLGKNIQY
-	TRBV11-2	ASSATTGVDYGYT
-	TRBV28	ASSLTGAGQPQH
-	TRBV7-2	ASSSTSGSSETQY
few	TRBV5-8	ASSVIRKSPLH
few	TRBV12-5	ASGTSPGGGVREQY
-	TRBV2	ASSVAGRETQY
-	TRBV27	ASSLTLHVGQPQH
once	TRBV28	ASSSPGHPTEAF
-	TRBV3-1/TRBV3-2	ASSEGTSAETQY
-	TRBV19	ASTLTGWNTEAF